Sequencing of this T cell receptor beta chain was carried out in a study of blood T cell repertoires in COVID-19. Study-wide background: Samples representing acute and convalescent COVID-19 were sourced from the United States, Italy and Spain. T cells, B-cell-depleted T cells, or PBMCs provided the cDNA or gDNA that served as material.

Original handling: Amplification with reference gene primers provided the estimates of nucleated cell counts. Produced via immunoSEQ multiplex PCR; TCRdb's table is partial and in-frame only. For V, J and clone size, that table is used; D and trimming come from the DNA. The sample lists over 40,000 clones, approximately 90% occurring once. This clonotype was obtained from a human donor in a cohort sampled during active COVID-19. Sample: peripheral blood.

CDR3 coding DNA: TGTGCCAGTAGCCGCCCAGGGTACCCCTACGAGCAGTACTTC. Translating gives CASSRPGYPYEQYF. The genes are TRBV19 and TRBJ2-7; possible D gene TRBD1, 5 bases. The CDR3 length is 14 residues. Trimming stripped 6 bases from V and 2 bases from J, with 14 bases between. Germline loops: CDR1 LNHDA, CDR2 SQIVND (reference sequence).